Detailed here is one T cell receptor (beta chain). Its antigen remains undetermined. No base quality values were provided; no much bigger clone lies one nucleotide off. The same CDR3 can be traced to other DNA sequences in this sample. Each donor gave one peripheral blood draw, averaging around 120 mL, which was collected into heparinised tubes. Naive, central memory, regulatory and stem cell-like memory CD4+ T cells were sorted on a BD FACSAria II using a panel including CD45RO, CCR7, CD25, CD127, CD95 and CD27. All sorted populations exceeded 98% purity. PBMCs were isolated immediately by Lymphoprep density gradient centrifugation and stained directly without culture. To minimize batch effects, samples were stained and sorted in pairs, one healthy donor with one patient per experiment. The entire amount of isolated RNA was reverse transcribed using the High Capacity cDNA Reverse Transcription Kit, so the sequenced TCRB transcripts were expressed ones. Naive, central memory and regulatory T cell samples underwent deep immunoSEQ sequencing, averaging approximately 3.3 million total reads per sample. Sorted cells were lysed in RLT buffer and RNA was extracted with DNase-treated RNeasy Micro or Mini kits, depending on cell number. Each cell subset was processed separately to prevent cross-contamination, with patient and healthy donor samples processed together. Using the immunoSEQ multiplex PCR, TCRB sequences were amplified from cDNA into 87-bp fragments spanning the CDR3 region. Sequencing of the amplicons was done on the Illumina HiSeq platform. The authors processed their data as follows. PCR bias was corrected computationally using synthetic template baselines, and reads within Hamming distance 2 were collapsed, with unmergeable singletons discarded. Reads were aligned to IMGT to assign V, D and J genes, CDR3 length, and insertions or deletions at six rearrangement sites. Clonotype counts were normalized to sorted cell number within each subset before computing true diversity and Gini coefficients with the tcR R package. The overlap coefficient, calculated on TCRB nucleotide sequences, was used to measure repertoire sharing. Out-of-frame TCRB sequences from naive cells were analyzed to stand in for the pre-selection repertoire. TCRdb took this table from immuneACCESS and kept in-frame rearrangements with V and J called. Such tables lack part of the clones; where checked against another copy, unresolved V genes explain under half of the gap, and the rest is unexplained. The D gene and trimming were derived from the DNA, and the V and J assignments and clone size from that table. This sample holds about 410,000 clones; approximately 14% were observed only once. Jointly, the top ten make up around 0.035% of the sample.

Trimming costs V 0 bases and J 4 bases, and their ends lie 10 bases apart. From its cysteine to its phenylalanine, the CDR3 spans 14 amino acids. Only the CDR3 region is kept as DNA, spanning 42 bases read in frame from base 1. For CDR1 and CDR2, the germline V gene lists SGDLS and YYNGEE. This entry comes from a study of beta chain features in type 1 diabetes (dated by TCRdb to the late 2010s). Broadly, across the study: No differences in mean age, gender distribution, total cell number or subset yield were found between patients and healthy donors. In the study, recently diagnosed type 1 diabetes patients and matched healthy donors were compared on the TCRB repertoires of their sorted circulating CD4+ T cell subsets. A total of approximately 100 million sorted cells were examined across all samples, and the number of cells per subset was strongly correlated with RNA yield. Whereas all 28 donors provided naive and central memory subsets, regulatory and stem cell-like memory subsets were isolated from just 8 patients and about 8 healthy donors. What the work shows at the level of the full study, not this receptor alone: In all four CD4+ subsets, TCRB CDR3 length was moderately but significantly shorter in type 1 diabetes patients. HLA sub-analyses involved small numbers of individuals, so any influence of HLA type on TCRB rearrangement remained unresolved. Fewer insertions and more nucleotide deletions at VDJ recombination sites were observed in patients with type 1 diabetes, implying thymic rearrangement abnormalities. PCR might favor shorter templates, but patient and control samples were amplified and corrected together, so any skew would affect both groups equally. Naive, central memory and regulatory TCRB repertoires appeared to be more similar among patients than among healthy donors. Because cDNA was sequenced instead of genomic DNA, activated cells with high expression could be over-represented, although the groups did not differ in activation or CD3 levels.

This sequence was found in a man under 40 in good health. The V and J segments used are TRBV9 and TRBJ2-5; the D gene is unclear. The specimen sequenced was naive CD4+ T cells from blood. The cell subset or site label corresponds to: true naive CD4+ T cells. CDR3 sequence: CASSVDRGRETQYF. Read as DNA, the sequence is TGTGCCAGCAGCGTAGATCGCGGCAGAGAGACCCAGTACTTC.